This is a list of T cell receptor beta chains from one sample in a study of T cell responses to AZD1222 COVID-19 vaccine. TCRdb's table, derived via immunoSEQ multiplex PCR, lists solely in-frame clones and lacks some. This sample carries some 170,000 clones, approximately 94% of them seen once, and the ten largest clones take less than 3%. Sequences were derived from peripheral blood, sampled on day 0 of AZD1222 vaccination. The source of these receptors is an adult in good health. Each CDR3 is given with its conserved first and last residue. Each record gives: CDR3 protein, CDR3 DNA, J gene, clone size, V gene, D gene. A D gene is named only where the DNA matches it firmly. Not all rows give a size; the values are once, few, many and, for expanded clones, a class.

CDR3aa: CAISDPGREGPETQYF; CDR3nt: TGTGCCATCAGTGACCCGGGGCGGGAGGGCCCGGAGACCCAGTACTTC; j_gene: TRBJ2-5; abundance: once; v_gene: TRBV10-3; d_gene: TRBD2
CDR3aa: CASSHAAGPGELFF; CDR3nt: TGTGCCAGCAGCCACGCGGCCGGTCCCGGGGAGCTGTTTTTT; j_gene: TRBJ2-2; abundance: NA; v_gene: TRBV7-9; d_gene: NA
CDR3aa: CASSLRAGYVQETQYF; CDR3nt: TGTGCCAGCAGCTTAAGGGCAGGGTACGTCCAAGAGACCCAGTACTTC; j_gene: TRBJ2-5; abundance: NA; v_gene: TRBV13; d_gene: NA
CDR3aa: CASSSRDYNEQFF; CDR3nt: TGTGCCAGTTCTTCTAGAGACTACAATGAGCAGTTCTTC; j_gene: TRBJ2-1; abundance: NA; v_gene: TRBV19; d_gene: NA
CDR3aa: CASSIAGAEGLAQHF; CDR3nt: TGTGCCAGTAGTATCGCCGGGGCTGAAGGTCTGGCCCAGCATTTT; j_gene: TRBJ1-5; abundance: once; v_gene: TRBV19; d_gene: NA
CDR3aa: CASSRTGAGYTF; CDR3nt: TGTGCCAGCAGCAGGACAGGGGCCGGCTACACCTTC; j_gene: TRBJ1-2; abundance: NA; v_gene: TRBV6-5; d_gene: TRBD1
CDR3aa: CASSEGLNRVNYGYTF; CDR3nt: TGTGCCAGCAGTGAAGGCTTAAACAGGGTTAACTATGGCTACACCTTC; j_gene: TRBJ1-2; abundance: once; v_gene: TRBV6-1; d_gene: NA
CDR3aa: CASSPRQGNTGELFF; CDR3nt: TGTGCCAGCAGCCCTCGACAGGGGAACACCGGGGAGCTGTTTTTT; j_gene: TRBJ2-2; abundance: NA; v_gene: TRBV11-2; d_gene: TRBD1
CDR3aa: CASRHLLAEGVGYTF; CDR3nt: TGTGCCAGCAGACACCTACTGGCGGAGGGGGTAGGCTACACCTTC; j_gene: TRBJ1-2; abundance: NA; v_gene: TRBV27; d_gene: NA
CDR3aa: CASSLAVGDGTDTQYF; CDR3nt: TGCGCCAGCAGCTTGGCCGTGGGAGACGGCACAGATACGCAGTATTTT; j_gene: TRBJ2-3; abundance: NA; v_gene: TRBV5-1; d_gene: NA
CDR3aa: CASSLAGTSSYTF; CDR3nt: TGTGCCAGCAGCTTAGCCGGGACATCCAGCTACACCTTC; j_gene: TRBJ1-2; abundance: NA; v_gene: TRBV7-8; d_gene: NA
CDR3aa: CASSAPDRVMTGGSGYEQYF; CDR3nt: TGTGCCAGCAGTGCCCCAGACAGGGTAATGACGGGAGGGTCCGGGTACGAGCAGTACTTC; j_gene: TRBJ2-7; abundance: NA; v_gene: TRBV6-1; d_gene: NA
CDR3aa: CASSRTSGDSYEQYF; CDR3nt: TGTGCCAGCAGTCGTACTAGCGGGGACTCCTACGAGCAGTACTTC; j_gene: TRBJ2-7; abundance: NA; v_gene: TRBV28; d_gene: TRBD2
CDR3aa: CASSLNPSGYNEQFF; CDR3nt: TGCGCCAGCAGCTTGAACCCTAGCGGATACAATGAGCAGTTCTTC; j_gene: TRBJ2-1; abundance: NA; v_gene: TRBV5-1; d_gene: TRBD2
CDR3aa: CASSRMSQNTEAFF; CDR3nt: TGTGCCAGCAGTAGGATGTCCCAGAACACTGAAGCTTTCTTT; j_gene: TRBJ1-1; abundance: NA; v_gene: TRBV6-2/TRBV6-3; d_gene: NA
CDR3aa: CASSFGDRQPQHF; CDR3nt: TGTGCCAGCAGCTTCGGAGACCGCCAGCCCCAGCATTTT; j_gene: TRBJ1-5; abundance: once; v_gene: TRBV7-6; d_gene: NA
CDR3aa: CASSFLDRSNEKLFF; CDR3nt: TGCGCCAGCAGCTTTTTGGACAGGTCTAATGAAAAACTGTTTTTT; j_gene: TRBJ1-4; abundance: NA; v_gene: TRBV5-1; d_gene: TRBD1
CDR3aa: CASSGPAMNTEAFF; CDR3nt: TGTGCCAGCAGTGGGCCCGCTATGAACACTGAAGCTTTCTTT; j_gene: TRBJ1-1; abundance: NA; v_gene: TRBV7-9; d_gene: NA